One sample yielded the 23 T cell receptor beta chains listed below, sequenced in a study of Ad26.COV2.S vaccination and SARS-CoV-2 variants. The data were produced by immunoSEQ multiplex PCR, yet TCRdb's version contains in-frame clones alone and is incomplete. This sample yields more than 300,000 clones, of which about 85% are seen a single time; 2.1% belongs to the top ten. The treatment was: roughly 20 received Ad26.COV2.S at low or high dose, single or two shots; five or six received placebo; per-sample allocation not given. The samples date from day 63 after the first vaccine or placebo injection. Sample: peripheral blood, taken in a trial of Ad26.COV2.S vaccine versus placebo. Receptor source: a person aged 18-60 years who received the Ad26.COV2.S COVID-19 vaccine or a placebo.

This clone was seen a handful of times. The chain links TRBV4-1 to TRBJ2-3; 8 positions agree with TRBD2. The CDR3 runs to 17 residues. The germline V gene encodes CDR1 MGHRA and CDR2 YSYEKL. The junction had 15 bases not matched to a gene; V was cut back by 4 bases and J by 6 bases. The CDR3 sequence is CASSPRAGAGGADTQYF. The CDR3 nucleotides are TGCGCCAGCAGCCCTCGGGCCGGGGCGGGGGGAGCCGATACGCAGTATTTT.

The chain joins TRBV6-1 to TRBJ2-7; tentative D call: TRBD1 (5 bases). The CDR3 length is 13 residues. V was trimmed by 2 bases and J by 5 bases, leaving 10 bases between them. From germline, CDR1 is MNHNS and CDR2 SASEGT. The chain's CDR3 is CASSESGLNEQYF. CDR3 in DNA: TGTGCCAGCAGTGAATCAGGGTTGAACGAGCAGTACTTC.

The chain has TRBV6-6 and TRBJ2-7; D may be TRBD1 (6 bases). The CDR3 totals 15 residues. Looked up from germline, CDR1 is MNHNY and CDR2 is SVGAGI (reference sequence). Trimming stripped 0 bases from V and 5 bases from J, with 14 bases between. In DNA form, the CDR3 reads TGTGCCAGCAGTTACTCGGCTCAGGGGTCGAACGAGCAGTACTTC. Its translation is CASSYSAQGSNEQYF.

The chain employs TRBV10-3 and TRBJ2-5; 11 bases agree with TRBD2. The germline V gene has CDR1 ENHRY and CDR2 SYGVKD. V trimming: 5 bases; J trimming: 6 bases; junction bases outside the gene matches: 8. This CDR3 contains 15 residues. The CDR3 sequence: CAISNPGLAEKTQYF. The CDR3 nucleotides are TGTGCCATCAGTAACCCGGGACTAGCGGAAAAGACCCAGTACTTC.

The chain joins TRBV28 to TRBJ1-5, with 7 bases fitting TRBD1. This CDR3 is built from 14 residues. Germline values: CDR1 MDHEN, CDR2 SYDVKM. The ends lost 4 bases at V and 4 bases at J; junction bases unmatched: 4. CDR3 nucleotides: TGTGCCAGCAGTTCCATACAGGGGAATCAGCCCCAGCATTTT. Protein product: CASSSIQGNQPQHF.

This rearrangement joins TRBV11-3 to TRBJ2-7; perhaps D is TRBD1 or TRBD2 (6 bases each). The CDR3 is 15 amino acids. Trimming pared 2 bases from V and 5 bases from J, leaving 16 bases between. The germline CDR1 and CDR2 sequences are SGHNT and YENEEA. This chain's CDR3 is CASSLTGRFLNEQYF. The CDR3 DNA sequence: TGTGCCAGCAGCTTAACAGGGAGGTTCTTGAACGAGCAGTACTTC.

The chain combines TRBV14 with TRBJ2-7, with 7 bases lining up with TRBD1. With 1 base clipped from V and 4 bases from J, the junction kept 7 bases outside the gene matches. This CDR3 has 15 amino acids. Germline V gene data show CDR1 as SGHDN and CDR2 as FVKESK. CDR3 bases: TGTGCCAGCAGCCAAGCGCCGGGGACAGCGTACGAGCAGTACTTC. Translated, it gives CASSQAPGTAYEQYF.

This clone was seen more than once but under ten times. The V gene is TRBV11-1, the J gene TRBJ2-7; no definite D call. V lost 3 bases and J lost 2, with 11 bases in between. CDR3 length equals 14 residues. Germline CDR1 reads SGHAT; CDR2 reads FQDESV (reference sequence). The CDR3 region has the DNA TGTGCCAGCAGCTTCTCGACAAAAACCTACGAGCAGTACTTC. Amino acids: CASSFSTKTYEQYF.

This chain connects TRBV28 to TRBJ1-1; TRBD1 aligns across 8 bases. The V gene end was trimmed by 1 base and the J gene end by 11 bases; junction bases not matched to a gene: 12. The CDR3 covers 15 residues. Germline V gene sequence: CDR1 MDHEN, CDR2 SYDVKM. The CDR3 DNA follows: TGTGCCAGCAGTTTATCTTCAGGGGGCCTGGTAATGGCTTTCTTT. This sequence encodes CASSLSSGGLVMAFF.

The chain has TRBV28 and TRBJ2-3, with 15 bases aligning to TRBD2. Germline trimming cut 7 bases from V and 2 bases from J; bases unmatched to any gene: 13. The CDR3 consists of 19 residues. In germline, CDR1 is MDHEN, CDR2 SYDVKM. CDR3 sequence (DNA): TGTGCCAGCACCTGGTCTCCGGGACTAGCGGGGGGAAACACAGATACGCAGTATTTT. Amino acids: CASTWSPGLAGGNTDTQYF.

This chain uses TRBV24-1 with TRBJ2-1; D gene unclear. V was pared by 1 base and J by 12 bases, with 6 bases between. There are 11 residues in the CDR3. In germline, CDR1 is KGHDR, CDR2 SFDVKD. CDR3 sequence: CATSDFERQFF. Here the CDR3 DNA reads TGTGCCACCAGTGATTTCGAAAGGCAGTTCTTC.

The chain recombines TRBV10-1 with TRBJ2-3; TRBD1 matches 10 bases. The length of the CDR3 is 14 residues. The trim removed 3 bases at V and 6 bases at J, leaving 3 bases unmatched. Germline CDR1 WNHNN, CDR2 SYGVQD (reference sequence). CDR3 residues: CASSDQDRGDTQYF. The CDR3 DNA sequence: TGCGCCAGCAGTGACCAGGACAGGGGGGATACGCAGTATTTT.

V gene TRBV19 combines with J gene TRBJ2-5, with D hard to call. Trimming took off 5 bases at V and 2 bases at J, with 9 bases between the two ends. CDR1 is LNHDA, CDR2 SQIVND, per germline (reference sequence). The CDR3 has 13 residues. The DNA for the CDR3 is TGTGCCAGTAGTCCCCAGGAGCAAGAGACCCAGTACTTC. This codes for CASSPQEQETQYF. The variable domain in full, completed from reference TRBV19 and TRBJ2-5, reads DGGITQSPKYLFRKEGQNVTLSCEQNLNHDAMYWYRQDPGQGLRLIYYSQIVNDFQKGDIAEGYSVSREKKESFPLTVTSAQKNPTAFYLCASSPQEQETQYFGPGTRLLVL.

In this sample, this clone turned up a few times. Additional DNA sequences in this sample encode the identical CDR3. The V gene is TRBV4-1, the J gene TRBJ2-5; D may be TRBD1 (5 bases). Per the germline V gene, CDR1 is MGHRA and CDR2 is YSYEKL. Trimming removed 4 bases from V and 3 bases from J, with 9 bases in between. This CDR3 comprises 13 residues. The CDR3 DNA sequence: TGCGCCAGCAGCCGTGACAGAGAAGAGACCCAGTACTTC. Amino acid sequence: CASSRDREETQYF.

This clone was seen only a few times. The chain's CDR3 is CASSFRGSSYEQYF. The CDR3 bases are TGTGCCAGCAGTTTTCGAGGGTCTTCGTACGAGCAGTACTTC. The chain couples TRBV28 to TRBJ2-7; tentatively, D is TRBD2 (5 bases). The CDR3 covers 14 residues. The V gene's germline CDR1 is MDHEN and CDR2 SYDVKM. With 3 bases removed from V and 4 bases from J, the gap between germline ends came to 13 bases. Full variable domain (outside the CDR3, taken from reference TRBV28 and TRBJ2-7): DVKVTQSSRYLVKRTGEKVFLECVQDMDHENMFWYRQDPGLGLRLIYFSYDVKMKEKGDIPEGYSVSREKKERFSLILESASTNQTSMYLCASSFRGSSYEQYFGPGTRLTVT.

This chain joins TRBV6-5 and TRBJ1-2; 12 bases map to TRBD1. The germline V gene encodes CDR1 MNHEY and CDR2 SVGAGI. The V segment lost 6 bases and the J segment 4 bases; nucleotides outside the gene matches: 6. The CDR3 extends over 15 amino acids. DNA for the CDR3: TGTGCCAGCAGACTGGGACAGGGGGCCGCCTATGGCTACACCTTC. Encoded protein: CASRLGQGAAYGYTF.

The chain carries TRBV7-2 and TRBJ1-4, with D hard to call. The CDR3 totals 15 residues. Per germline, CDR1 SGHTA and CDR2 FQGNSA. Between the trimmed V and J ends, which lost 5 bases and 4 bases, there was a span of 14 bases. This chain's CDR3 is CASSPTGRDNEKLFF. For the CDR3, the DNA is TGTGCCAGCAGCCCAACGGGGAGGGATAATGAAAAACTGTTTTTT.

V is TRBV24-1 and J is TRBJ1-1, with TRBD1 matching 10 bases. CDR1 and CDR2 (germline): KGHDR, SFDVKD. This CDR3 region has 13 residues. V shed 7 bases, J shed 8 bases, and the junction held 6 bases outside the gene matches. CDR3 residues: CATRNGQGEEAFF. The CDR3, as DNA: TGTGCCACCAGAAATGGACAGGGGGAAGAAGCTTTCTTT.

The V and J genes are TRBV9 and TRBJ1-2; 8 bases align to TRBD1. Germline CDR1 is SGDLS and CDR2 is YYNGEE. This CDR3 is built from 13 residues. V shed 2 bases, J shed 7 bases, and the junction held 4 bases outside the gene matches. CDR3 residues: CASSVGQGGGYTF. In nucleotides, the CDR3 is TGTGCCAGCAGCGTCGGACAGGGCGGTGGCTACACCTTC.

The chain couples TRBV6-2 or TRBV6-3 to TRBJ2-3, with 10 bases identical to TRBD2. The CDR3 runs 17 residues. Per the germline V gene, CDR1 is MNHEY and CDR2 is SVGEGT. With 3 bases clipped from V and 0 bases from J, the junction kept 6 bases outside the gene matches. In nucleotides, the CDR3 is TGTGCCAGCAGTTATCTAGCGGGGGTCTTTAGCACAGATACGCAGTATTTT. Translating gives CASSYLAGVFSTDTQYF.

In its sample, this clone was seen once. The chain combines TRBV6-5 with TRBJ2-2, with a weak D call TRBD1 (6 bases). Trimming left V 10 bases short and J 6 bases short, with 9 bases between. This CDR3 contains 11 residues. The germline V gene has CDR1 MNHEY and CDR2 SVGAGI. The chain's CDR3 is CATTGSGELFF. In DNA, the CDR3 is TGTGCCACTACAGGGTCCGGGGAGCTGTTTTTT.

The chain uses TRBV7-9 and TRBJ1-1; D might be TRBD1 (6 bases). V was pared by 3 bases and J by 5 bases, with 13 bases between. The CDR3 runs 14 residues. Per the germline V gene, CDR1 is SEHNR and CDR2 is FQNEAQ (reference sequence). The CDR3 bases are TGTGCCAGCAGCTTCCAACAGGGAGGGACTGAAGCTTTCTTT. Translation: CASSFQQGGTEAFF.

This clone was found a few times. The chain carries TRBV28 and TRBJ2-2, with D perhaps TRBD2 (5 bases). Trimming took off 3 bases at V and 4 bases at J, with 21 bases between the two ends. The CDR3 length is 18 residues. Per the germline V gene, CDR1 is MDHEN and CDR2 is SYDVKM. CDR3 nucleotide sequence: TGTGCCAGCAGTTTGGTTGGTTCGCTAGCTTCGGGCACCGGGGAGCTGTTTTTT. Translating gives CASSLVGSLASGTGELFF.